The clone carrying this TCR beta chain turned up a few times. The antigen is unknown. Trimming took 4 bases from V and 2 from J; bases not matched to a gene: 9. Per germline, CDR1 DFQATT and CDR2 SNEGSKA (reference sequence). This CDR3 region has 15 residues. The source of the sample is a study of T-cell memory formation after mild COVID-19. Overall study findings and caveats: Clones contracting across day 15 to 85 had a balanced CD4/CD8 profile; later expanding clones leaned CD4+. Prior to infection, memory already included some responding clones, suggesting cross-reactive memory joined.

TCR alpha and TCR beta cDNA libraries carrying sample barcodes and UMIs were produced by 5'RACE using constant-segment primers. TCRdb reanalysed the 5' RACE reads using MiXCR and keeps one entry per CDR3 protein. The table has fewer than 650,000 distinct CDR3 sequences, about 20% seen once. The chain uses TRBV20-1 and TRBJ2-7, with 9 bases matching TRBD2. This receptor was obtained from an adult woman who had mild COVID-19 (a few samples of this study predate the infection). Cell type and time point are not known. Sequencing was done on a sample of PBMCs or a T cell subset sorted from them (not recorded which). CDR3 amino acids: CSATGGGRGAYEQYF. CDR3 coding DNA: TGCAGTGCTACAGGCGGCGGGAGGGGGGCCTACGAGCAGTACTTC.